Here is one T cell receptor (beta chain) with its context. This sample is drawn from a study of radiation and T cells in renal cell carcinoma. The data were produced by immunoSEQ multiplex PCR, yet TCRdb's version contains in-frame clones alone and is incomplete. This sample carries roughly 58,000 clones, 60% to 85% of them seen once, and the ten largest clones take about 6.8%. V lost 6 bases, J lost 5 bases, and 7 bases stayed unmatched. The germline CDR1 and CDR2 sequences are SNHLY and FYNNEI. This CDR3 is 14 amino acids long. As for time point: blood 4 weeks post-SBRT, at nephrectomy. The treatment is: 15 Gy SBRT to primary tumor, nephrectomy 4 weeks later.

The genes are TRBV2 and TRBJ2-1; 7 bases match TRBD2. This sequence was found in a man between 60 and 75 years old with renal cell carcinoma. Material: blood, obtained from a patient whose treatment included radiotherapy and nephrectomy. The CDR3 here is CASRASGGHNEQFF. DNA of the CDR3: TGTGCCAGCAGGGCTAGCGGAGGGCACAATGAGCAGTTCTTC.